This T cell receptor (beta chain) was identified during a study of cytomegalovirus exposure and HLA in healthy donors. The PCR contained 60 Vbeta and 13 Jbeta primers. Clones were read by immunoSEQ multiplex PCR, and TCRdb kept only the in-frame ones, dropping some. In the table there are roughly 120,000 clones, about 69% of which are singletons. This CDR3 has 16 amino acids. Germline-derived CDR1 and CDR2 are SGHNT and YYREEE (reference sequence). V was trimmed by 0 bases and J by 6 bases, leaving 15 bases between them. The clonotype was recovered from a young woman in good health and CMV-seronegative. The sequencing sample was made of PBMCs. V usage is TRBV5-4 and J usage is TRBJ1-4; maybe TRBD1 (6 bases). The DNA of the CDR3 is TGTGCCAGCAGCTTGGACAGGGAGGGGGGTGATGAAAAACTGTTTTTT. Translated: CASSLDREGGDEKLFF. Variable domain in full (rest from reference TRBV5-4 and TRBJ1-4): ETGVTQSPTHLIKTRGQQVTLRCSSQSGHNTVSWYQQALGQGPQFIFQYYREEENGRGNFPPRFSGLQFPNYSSELNVNALELDDSALYLCASSLDREGGDEKLFFGSGTQLSVL.